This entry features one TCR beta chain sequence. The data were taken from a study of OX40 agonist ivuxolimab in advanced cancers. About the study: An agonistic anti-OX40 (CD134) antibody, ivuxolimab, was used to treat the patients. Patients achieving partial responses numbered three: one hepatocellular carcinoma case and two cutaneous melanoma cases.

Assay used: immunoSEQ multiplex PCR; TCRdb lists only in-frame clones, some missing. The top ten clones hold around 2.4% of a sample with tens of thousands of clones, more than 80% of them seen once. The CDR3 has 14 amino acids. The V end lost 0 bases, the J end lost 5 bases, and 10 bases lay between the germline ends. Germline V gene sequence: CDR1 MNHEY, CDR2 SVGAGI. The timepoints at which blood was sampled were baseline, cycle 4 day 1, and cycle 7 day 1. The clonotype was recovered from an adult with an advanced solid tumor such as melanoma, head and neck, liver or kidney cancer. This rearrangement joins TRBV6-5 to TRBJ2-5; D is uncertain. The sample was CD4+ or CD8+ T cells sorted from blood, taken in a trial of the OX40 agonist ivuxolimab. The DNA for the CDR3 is TGTGCCAGCAGTTACTCGGGTGACTCGGAGACCCAGTACTTC. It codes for CASSYSGDSETQYF.